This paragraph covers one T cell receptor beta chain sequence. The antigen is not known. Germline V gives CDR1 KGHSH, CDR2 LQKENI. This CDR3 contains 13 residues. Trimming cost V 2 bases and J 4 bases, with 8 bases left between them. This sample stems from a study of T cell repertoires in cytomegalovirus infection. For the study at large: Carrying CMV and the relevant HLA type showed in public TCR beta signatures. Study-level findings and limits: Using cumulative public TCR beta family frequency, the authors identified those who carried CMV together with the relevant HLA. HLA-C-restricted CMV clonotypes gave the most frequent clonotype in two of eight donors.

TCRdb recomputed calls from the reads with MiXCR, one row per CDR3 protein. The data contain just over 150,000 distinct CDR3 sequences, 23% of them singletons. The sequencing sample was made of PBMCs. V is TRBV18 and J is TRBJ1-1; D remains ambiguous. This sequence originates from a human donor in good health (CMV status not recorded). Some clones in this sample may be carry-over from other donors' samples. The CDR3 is CASSPGGFTEAFF. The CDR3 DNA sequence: TGTGCCAGCTCACCAGGCGGTTTCACTGAAGCTTTCTTT.